The next 7 T cell receptor beta chains were all read from a single sample in a study of shared clonotypes between healthy human individuals (dated by TCRdb to 2020 to 2021). The library was obtained by the immunoSEQ multiplex PCR assay. The table comes from immuneACCESS by way of TCRdb, which keeps in-frame sequences with V and J called. Part of the clones is missing from these tables; in studies checked, under half for an unresolved V gene and the rest for unknown reasons. The sample table holds some 2,500,000 clones, of which about nine tenths were seen once. The ten biggest clones cover around 0.4% of the sample. The sample taken for sequencing was naive CD4+ T cells from PBMCs. Explained via the paper, the cell subset or site label denotes: CD45RA+ positively selected. The receptor set was obtained from a young man in good health. Some clones in this sample may be carry-over from other donors' samples.

This chain uses TRBV6-1 with TRBJ2-1, with 7 positions matching TRBD1. V was clipped by 0 bases and J by 3 bases; unmatched bases: 5. The CDR3 has 16 amino acids. Germline assignment: CDR1 MNHNS and CDR2 SASEGT. CDR3 DNA: TGTGCCAGCAGTGAAGCTTTAGGGGGCTACTACAATGAGCAGTTCTTC. This sequence encodes CASSEALGGYYNEQFF.

The rearrangement links TRBV5-4 to TRBJ2-5, with D possibly being TRBD1 (6 bases). The CDR3 runs 15 residues. Trimming left V 3 bases short and J 2 bases short, with 14 bases between. Germline V lookup: CDR1 SGHNT, CDR2 YYREEE (reference sequence). CDR3 nucleotide sequence: TGTGCCAGCAGCTGGCCTGGGGGCGCGCAAGAGACCCAGTACTTC. Encoded protein: CASSWPGGAQETQYF.

The chain has TRBV10-3 and TRBJ2-2; 8 bases align to TRBD1. The CDR3 length is 13 residues. Per germline, CDR1 ENHRY and CDR2 SYGVKD. Trimming removed 10 bases from V and 5 bases from J; junction bases left unmatched: 6. CDR3 protein: CATGTGGTGELFF. The CDR3 nucleotides are TGTGCCACTGGGACAGGCGGTACCGGGGAGCTGTTTTTT.

The rearrangement joins TRBV19 to TRBJ2-1; 11 positions match TRBD2. The ends lost 2 bases at V and 7 bases at J; junction bases unmatched: 4. CDR3 length: 15 residues. The germline V gene encodes CDR1 LNHDA and CDR2 SQIVND (reference sequence). The CDR3 loop reads CASSITTSGVNEQFF. The CDR3 DNA is TGTGCCAGTAGTATAACGACTAGCGGGGTTAATGAGCAGTTCTTC. Filled out from reference TRBV19 and TRBJ2-1, the complete variable domain reads DGGITQSPKYLFRKEGQNVTLSCEQNLNHDAMYWYRQDPGQGLRLIYYSQIVNDFQKGDIAEGYSVSREKKESFPLTVTSAQKNPTAFYLCASSITTSGVNEQFFGPGTRLTVL.

The chain has TRBV2 and TRBJ2-7, with D unclear. The V end was cut by 6 bases, the J end by 4 bases, with 13 bases between. Germline CDR1 SNHLY, CDR2 FYNNEI. The CDR3 contains 13 residues. DNA for the CDR3: TGTGCCAGCAGGCGGCCGGCCAGTTACGAGCAGTACTTC. Translated: CASRRPASYEQYF.

J is TRBJ2-7 and V is TRBV13, with TRBD1 identical over 9 bases. V shed 4 bases and J 1 base; nucleotides not matched to a gene: 5. Germline V CDR1 and CDR2: PRHDT, FYEKMQ (reference sequence). This CDR3 spans 15 amino acids. CDR3 protein: CASSWGQGESYEQYF. CDR3 in DNA: TGTGCCAGCAGCTGGGGACAGGGTGAGTCCTACGAGCAGTACTTC.

This clone was found once. J is TRBJ2-2 and V is TRBV7-6; 11 bases line up with TRBD2. The junction had 5 bases not matched to a gene; V was cut back by 1 base and J by 4 bases. The CDR3 covers 17 residues. Germline V gives CDR1 SGHVS, CDR2 FNYEAQ. This chain's CDR3 is CASSLGLAGGVTGELFF. The CDR3, as DNA: TGTGCCAGCAGCTTAGGGCTAGCGGGGGGAGTCACCGGGGAGCTGTTTTTT. Combining the CDR3 with reference TRBV7-6 and TRBJ2-2 gives the whole variable domain GAGVSQSPRYKVTKRGQDVALRCDPISGHVSLYWYRQALGQGPEFLTYFNYEAQQDKSGLPNDRFSAERPEGSISTLTIQRTEQRDSAMYRCASSLGLAGGVTGELFFGEGSRLTVL.